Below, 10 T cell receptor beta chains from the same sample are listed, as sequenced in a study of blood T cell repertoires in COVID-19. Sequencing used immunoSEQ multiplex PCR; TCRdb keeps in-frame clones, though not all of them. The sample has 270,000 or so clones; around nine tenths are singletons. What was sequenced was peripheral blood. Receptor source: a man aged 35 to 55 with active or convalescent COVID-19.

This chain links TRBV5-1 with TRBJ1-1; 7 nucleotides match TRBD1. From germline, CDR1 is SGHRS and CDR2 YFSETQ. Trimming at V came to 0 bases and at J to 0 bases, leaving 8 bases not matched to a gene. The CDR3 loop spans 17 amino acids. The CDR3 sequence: CASSLVRQGGLNTEAFF. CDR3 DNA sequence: TGCGCCAGCAGCTTGGTGCGTCAGGGGGGATTGAACACTGAAGCTTTCTTT.

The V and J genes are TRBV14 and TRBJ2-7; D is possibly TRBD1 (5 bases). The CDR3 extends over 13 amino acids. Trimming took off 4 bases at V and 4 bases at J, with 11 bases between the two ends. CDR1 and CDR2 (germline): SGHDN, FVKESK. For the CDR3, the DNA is TGTGCCAGCAGCCTACAGGACGGATACGAGCAGTACTTC. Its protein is CASSLQDGYEQYF.

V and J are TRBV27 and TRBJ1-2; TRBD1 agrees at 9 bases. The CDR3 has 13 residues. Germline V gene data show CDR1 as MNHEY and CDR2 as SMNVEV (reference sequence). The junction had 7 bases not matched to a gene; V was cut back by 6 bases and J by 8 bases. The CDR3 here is CASRPGTGSGYTF. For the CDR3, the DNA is TGTGCCAGCAGGCCCGGGACAGGGTCGGGCTACACCTTC.

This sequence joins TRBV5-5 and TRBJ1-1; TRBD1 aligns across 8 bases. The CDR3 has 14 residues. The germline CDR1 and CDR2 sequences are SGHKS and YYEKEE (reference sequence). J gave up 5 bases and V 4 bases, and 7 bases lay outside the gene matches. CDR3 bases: TGTGCCAGCAGCCCAAGACAGGGGAGGACTGAAGCTTTCTTT. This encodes CASSPRQGRTEAFF.

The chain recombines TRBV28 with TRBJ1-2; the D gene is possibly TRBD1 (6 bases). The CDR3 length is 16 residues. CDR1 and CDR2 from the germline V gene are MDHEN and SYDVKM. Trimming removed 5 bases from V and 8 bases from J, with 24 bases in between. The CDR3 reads CASSLDNAGASKGYTF. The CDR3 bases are TGTGCCAGCAGTCTCGACAACGCGGGGGCCTCTAAAGGCTACACCTTC.

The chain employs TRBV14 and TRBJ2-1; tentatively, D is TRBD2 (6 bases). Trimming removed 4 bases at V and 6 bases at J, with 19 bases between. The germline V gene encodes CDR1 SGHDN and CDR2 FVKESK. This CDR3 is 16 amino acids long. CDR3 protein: CASSPGLFRTLNEQFF. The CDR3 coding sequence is TGTGCCAGCAGCCCCGGACTATTTAGGACCCTCAATGAGCAGTTCTTC. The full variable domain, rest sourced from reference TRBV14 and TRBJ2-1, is EAGVTQFPSHSVIEKGQTVTLRCDPISGHDNLYWYRRVMGKEIKFLLHFVKESKQDESGMPNNRFLAERTGGTYSTLKVQPAELEDSGVYFCASSPGLFRTLNEQFFGPGTRLTVL.

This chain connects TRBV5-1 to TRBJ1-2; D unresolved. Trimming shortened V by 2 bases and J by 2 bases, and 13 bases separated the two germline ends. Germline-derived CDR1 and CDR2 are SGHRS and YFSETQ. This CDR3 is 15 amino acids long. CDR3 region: CASSFGEDGNYGYTF. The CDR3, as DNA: TGCGCCAGCAGCTTCGGGGAAGACGGAAACTATGGCTACACCTTC.

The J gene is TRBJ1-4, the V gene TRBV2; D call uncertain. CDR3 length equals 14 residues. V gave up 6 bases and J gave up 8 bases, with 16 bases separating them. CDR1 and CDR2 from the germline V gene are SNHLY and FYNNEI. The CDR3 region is CASRATEGGEKLFF. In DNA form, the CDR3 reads TGTGCCAGCAGGGCAACAGAGGGAGGAGAAAAACTGTTTTTT.

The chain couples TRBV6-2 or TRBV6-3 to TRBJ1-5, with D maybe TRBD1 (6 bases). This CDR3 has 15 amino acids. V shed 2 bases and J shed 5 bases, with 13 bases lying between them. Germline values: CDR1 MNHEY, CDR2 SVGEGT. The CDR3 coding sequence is TGTGCCAGCAGTTACCTAGACAGGCCGGATCAGCCCCAGCATTTT. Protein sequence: CASSYLDRPDQPQHF.

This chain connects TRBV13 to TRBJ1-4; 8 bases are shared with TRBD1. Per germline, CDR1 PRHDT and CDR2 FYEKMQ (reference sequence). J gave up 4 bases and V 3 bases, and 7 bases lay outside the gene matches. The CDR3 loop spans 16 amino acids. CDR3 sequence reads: CASSFSGTGFNEKLFF. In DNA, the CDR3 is TGTGCCAGCAGCTTCTCCGGGACAGGCTTTAATGAAAAACTGTTTTTT.